This is a list of T cell receptor beta chains from one sample in a study of blood T cell repertoires in COVID-19. Method: immunoSEQ multiplex PCR; TCRdb's copy keeps in-frame clones and lacks some. This table has some 200,000 clones, about 85% appearing once. Sequences were obtained from PBMCs or T cells enriched from blood (not recorded which). The receptor source for this set is a woman under 40 who had recovered from COVID-19. The CDR3 runs from the conserved cysteine through the conserved F or W. Fields, in order: V gene, clone size, D gene, J gene, CDR3 protein, CDR3 DNA. D genes are given only for firm matches. Size tells how often a clone was seen (once, few, many) or the class of an expanded clone, and some rows leave it out.

>TRBV6-8|few|TRBD1|TRBJ2-5
CASTRGDRGGQETQYF
TGTGCCAGCACCCGGGGAGACAGGGGGGGCCAAGAGACCCAGTACTTC
>TRBV9|-|TRBD1|TRBJ1-5
CASSARRDRIQPQHF
TGTGCCAGCAGCGCAAGGCGGGACAGGATACAGCCCCAGCATTTT
>TRBV6-1|once|-|TRBJ1-5
CASSAHREGSNQPQHF
TGTGCCAGCAGTGCTCACAGGGAGGGGAGCAATCAGCCCCAGCATTTT
>TRBV3-1/TRBV3-2|-|TRBD1|TRBJ1-1
CASSQGGGGGLGAFF
TGTGCCAGCAGCCAAGGAGGGGGCGGAGGTCTAGGAGCTTTCTTT
>TRBV19|-|-|TRBJ2-7
CASSISGGPTYEQYF
TGTGCCAGTAGTATCTCAGGTGGCCCTACCTACGAGCAGTACTTC
>TRBV13|-|TRBD2|TRBJ2-5
CASSRRTSGLETQYF
TGTGCCAGCAGCCGAAGGACTAGCGGGCTAGAGACCCAGTACTTC
>TRBV3-1/TRBV3-2|-|TRBD1|TRBJ1-4
CASIAGTGKSTNEKLFF
TGTGCCAGCATTGCCGGGACAGGGAAATCAACTAATGAAAAACTGTTTTTT
>TRBV19|-|TRBD2|TRBJ2-7
CASSVALLAEQYEQYF
TGTGCCAGTAGTGTCGCGCTGCTAGCGGAGCAATACGAGCAGTACTTC
>TRBV7-9|-|-|TRBJ1-1
CASSFMGGEGMNTEAFF
TGTGCCAGCAGCTTTATGGGGGGTGAAGGCATGAACACTGAAGCTTTCTTT
>TRBV11-3|-|-|TRBJ1-1
CASTTGFLNVRNTEAFF
TGTGCCAGCACCACAGGGTTCCTAAACGTCCGGAACACTGAAGCTTTCTTT
>TRBV5-4|-|TRBD1|TRBJ1-1
CASSWMDRANTEAFF
TGTGCCAGCAGCTGGATGGACAGGGCGAACACTGAAGCTTTCTTT
>TRBV7-2|-|TRBD2|TRBJ2-5
CASSLDGLAGETQYF
TGTGCCAGCAGCTTAGACGGACTAGCGGGAGAGACCCAGTACTTC
>TRBV11-3|-|-|TRBJ1-5
CASSSLRGQPQHF
TGTGCCAGCAGCTCCCTTAGGGGTCAGCCCCAGCATTTT
>TRBV4-1|-|-|TRBJ2-1
CASSQAGTAGYNEQFF
TGCGCCAGCAGCCAAGCGGGGACCGCGGGGTACAATGAGCAGTTCTTC
>TRBV6-5|once|-|TRBJ2-1
CASIGGRNEQFF
TGTGCCAGCATCGGTGGGAGGAATGAGCAGTTCTTC
>TRBV12-2|-|-|TRBJ1-5
CASRSLTAHNQPQHF
TGTGCAAGTCGCTCCTTGACAGCGCACAATCAGCCCCAGCATTTT
>TRBV6-2/TRBV6-3|-|-|TRBJ2-1
CASSLAPEQFF
TGTGCCAGCAGTTTAGCCCCTGAGCAGTTCTTC
>TRBV25-1|once|-|TRBJ1-4
CASSVSLAGNEKLFF
TGTGCCAGCAGTGTCTCTCTTGCGGGTAATGAAAAACTGTTTTTT
>TRBV7-2|-|TRBD1|TRBJ1-1
CASSSGQGARRTTEAFF
TGTGCCAGCAGCTCGGGACAGGGGGCGCGACGGACCACTGAAGCTTTCTTT
>TRBV11-3|-|-|TRBJ2-7
CASSLEVVEEGNEQYF
TGTGCCAGCAGCTTAGAGGTTGTGGAGGAGGGAAACGAGCAGTACTTC
>TRBV9|-|TRBD2|TRBJ2-3
CASSVDGGADTQYF
TGTGCCAGCAGCGTAGACGGGGGGGCAGATACGCAGTATTTT
>TRBV19|-|-|TRBJ1-2
CASSLGGTNYGYTF
TGTGCCAGTAGCCTCGGGGGGACTAACTATGGCTACACCTTC
>TRBV7-6|-|-|TRBJ2-3
CASSSGTPAADTQYF
TGTGCCAGCAGCAGCGGGACACCTGCTGCAGATACGCAGTATTTT
>TRBV7-2|few|TRBD1|TRBJ1-4
CASSLSQGDEKLFF
TGTGCCAGCAGCTTAAGTCAGGGGGATGAAAAACTGTTTTTT
>TRBV5-1|many|-|TRBJ1-4
CASSLEAGTRNEKLFF
TGCGCCAGCAGCTTGGAAGCGGGGACAAGGAATGAAAAACTGTTTTTT
>TRBV18|few|-|TRBJ1-2
CASSPPATGLGYTF
TGTGCCAGCTCACCACCGGCCACAGGGTTGGGCTACACCTTC
>TRBV27|-|-|TRBJ1-5
CASSLWGRQGSNQPQHF
TGTGCCAGCAGTTTATGGGGGAGGCAGGGTAGCAATCAGCCCCAGCATTTT
>TRBV30|-|-|TRBJ2-2
CAWNRVTGELFF
TGTGCATGGAACAGGGTTACCGGGGAGCTGTTTTTT
>TRBV2|once|-|TRBJ2-7
CASSELDHSGSYEQYF
TGTGCCAGCAGTGAACTCGACCACTCGGGCTCCTACGAGCAGTACTTC
>TRBV14|-|-|TRBJ1-2
CASSRGDRNYGYTF
TGTGCCAGCAGTAGGGGAGACAGGAACTATGGCTACACCTTC
>TRBV11-1|-|-|TRBJ1-1
CASSLGQGGTEAFF
TGTGCCAGCAGCTTAGGGCAGGGAGGCACTGAAGCTTTCTTT
>TRBV14|few|TRBD1|TRBJ2-5
CASSQVRGPWETQYF
TGTGCCAGCAGCCAAGTTAGGGGGCCGTGGGAGACCCAGTACTTC
>TRBV11-3|-|-|TRBJ1-1
CASSSTGNTEAFF
TGTGCCAGCAGCTCTACAGGGAACACTGAAGCTTTCTTT
>TRBV27|-|-|TRBJ1-1
CASSFVSSGEAFF
TGTGCCAGCAGTTTTGTTTCTTCAGGGGAAGCTTTCTTT
>TRBV6-2/TRBV6-3|-|-|TRBJ2-7
CASSYLAQHEQYF
TGTGCCAGCAGTTACCTGGCCCAACACGAGCAGTACTTC
>TRBV30|-|TRBD1|TRBJ2-7
CAWSDRQGLDEQYF
TGTGCCTGGAGTGATAGACAGGGTTTAGACGAGCAGTACTTC
>TRBV9|-|TRBD2|TRBJ2-1
CASSVSASGSHEQFF
TGTGCCAGCAGCGTCAGTGCTAGCGGGAGCCATGAGCAGTTCTTC